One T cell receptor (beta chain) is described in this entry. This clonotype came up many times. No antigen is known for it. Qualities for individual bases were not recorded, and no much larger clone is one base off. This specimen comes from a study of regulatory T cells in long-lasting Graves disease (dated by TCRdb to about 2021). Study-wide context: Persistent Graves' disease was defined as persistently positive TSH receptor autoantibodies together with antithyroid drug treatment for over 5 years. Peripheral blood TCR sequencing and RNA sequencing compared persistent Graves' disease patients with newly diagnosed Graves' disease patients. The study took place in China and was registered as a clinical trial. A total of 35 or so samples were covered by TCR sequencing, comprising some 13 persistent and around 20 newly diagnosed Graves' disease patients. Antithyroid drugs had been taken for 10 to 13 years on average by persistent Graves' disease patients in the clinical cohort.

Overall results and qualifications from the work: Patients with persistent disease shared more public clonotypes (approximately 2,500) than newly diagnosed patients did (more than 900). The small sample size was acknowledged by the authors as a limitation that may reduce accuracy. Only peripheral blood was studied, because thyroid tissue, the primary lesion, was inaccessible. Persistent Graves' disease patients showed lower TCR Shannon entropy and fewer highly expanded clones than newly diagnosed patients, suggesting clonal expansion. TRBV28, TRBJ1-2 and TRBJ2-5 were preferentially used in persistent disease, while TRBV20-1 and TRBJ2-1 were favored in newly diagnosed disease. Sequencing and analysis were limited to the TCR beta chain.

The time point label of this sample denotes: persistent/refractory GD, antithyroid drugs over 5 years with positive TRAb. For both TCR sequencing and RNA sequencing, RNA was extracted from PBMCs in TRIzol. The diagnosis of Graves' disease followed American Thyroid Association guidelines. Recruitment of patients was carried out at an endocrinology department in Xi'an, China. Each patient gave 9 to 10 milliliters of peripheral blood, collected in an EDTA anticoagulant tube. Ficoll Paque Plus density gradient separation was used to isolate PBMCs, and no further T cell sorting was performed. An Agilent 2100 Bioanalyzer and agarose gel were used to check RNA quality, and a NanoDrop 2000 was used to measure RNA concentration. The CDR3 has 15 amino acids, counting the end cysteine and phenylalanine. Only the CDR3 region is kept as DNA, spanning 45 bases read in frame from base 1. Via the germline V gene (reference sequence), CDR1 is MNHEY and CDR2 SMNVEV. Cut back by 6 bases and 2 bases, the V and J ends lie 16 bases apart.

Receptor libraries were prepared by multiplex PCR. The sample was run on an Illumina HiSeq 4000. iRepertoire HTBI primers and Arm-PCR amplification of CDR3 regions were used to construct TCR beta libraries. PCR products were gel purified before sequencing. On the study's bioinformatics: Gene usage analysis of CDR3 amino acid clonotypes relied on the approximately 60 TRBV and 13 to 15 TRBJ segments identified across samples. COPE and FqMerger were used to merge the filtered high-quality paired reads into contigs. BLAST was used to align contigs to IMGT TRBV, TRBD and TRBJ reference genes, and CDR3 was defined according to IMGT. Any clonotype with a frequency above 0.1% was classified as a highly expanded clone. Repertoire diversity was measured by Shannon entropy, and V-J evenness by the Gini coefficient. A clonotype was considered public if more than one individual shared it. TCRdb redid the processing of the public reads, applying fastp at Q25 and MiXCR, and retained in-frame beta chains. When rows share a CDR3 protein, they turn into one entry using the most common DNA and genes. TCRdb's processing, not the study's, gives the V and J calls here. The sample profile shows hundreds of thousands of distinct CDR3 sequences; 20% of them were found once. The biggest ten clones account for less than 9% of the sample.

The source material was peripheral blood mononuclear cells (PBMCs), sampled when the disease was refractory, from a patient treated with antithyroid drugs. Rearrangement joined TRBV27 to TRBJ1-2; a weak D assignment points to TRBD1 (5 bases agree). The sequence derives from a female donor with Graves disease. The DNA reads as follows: TGTGCCAGCAGACCCCGGGCGGGGCAGAACTATGGCTACACCTTC. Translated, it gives CASRPRAGQNYGYTF.